This TCR beta chain derives from a study of pediatric ulcerative colitis. As for the study in general: Disease was pancolitis in about 7 and left-sided in two, histology-confirmed.

Study-wide results and caveats: Ulcerative colitis patients shared more blood-rectal clones than controls. Clonal expansions reduced rectal repertoire diversity in acute severe colitis.

The CDR3 runs 8 residues. Germline CDR1 reads SNHLY; CDR2 reads FYNNEI. The V gene lost 5 bases and the J gene lost 12 bases, with 4 bases spanning the gap. Sequencing was performed with immunoSEQ multiplex PCR; in TCRdb, only in-frame clones are kept and a portion is missing. Here the sample spans 60,000 to 75,000 clones, over 65% being singletons. Blood was drawn at the time of colonoscopy. On this clone: As yet, its antigen is unknown.

This sequence was found in a boy under 18 with moderate ulcerative colitis. The sequencing sample was made of blood. The chain joins TRBV2 to TRBJ2-5; no firm D call. The CDR3 here is CASSNKYF. Here the CDR3 DNA reads TGTGCCAGCAGTAATAAGTACTTC. Drawing the rest from reference TRBV2 and TRBJ2-5, the complete variable domain is EPEVTQTPSHQVTQMGQEVILRCVPISNHLYFYWYRQILGQKVEFLVSFYNNEISEKSEIFDDQFSVERPDGSNFTLKIRSTKLEDSAMYFCASSNKYFGPGTRLLVL.